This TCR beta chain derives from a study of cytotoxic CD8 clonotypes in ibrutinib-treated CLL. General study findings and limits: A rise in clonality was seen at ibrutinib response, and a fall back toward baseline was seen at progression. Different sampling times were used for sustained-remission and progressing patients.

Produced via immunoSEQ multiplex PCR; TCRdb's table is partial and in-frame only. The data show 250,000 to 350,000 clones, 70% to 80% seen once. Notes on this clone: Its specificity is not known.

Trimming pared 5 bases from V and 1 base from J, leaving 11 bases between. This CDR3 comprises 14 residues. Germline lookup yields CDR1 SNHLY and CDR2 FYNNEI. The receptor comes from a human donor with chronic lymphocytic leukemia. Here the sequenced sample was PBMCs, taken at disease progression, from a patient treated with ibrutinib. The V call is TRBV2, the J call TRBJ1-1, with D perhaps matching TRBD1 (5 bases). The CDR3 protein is CASSSETANTEAFF. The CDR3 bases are TGTGCCAGCAGTAGCGAGACAGCGAACACTGAAGCTTTCTTT.